These T cell receptor beta chains were read from a single sample in a study of lymphopenia after photon versus proton radiotherapy. The repertoire was sequenced with immunoSEQ multiplex PCR; TCRdb's copy has only in-frame clones and lacks some. The sample lists some 76,000 clones; about nine tenths were seen once. The sample in question was peripheral blood, obtained from a patient treated with photon-based radiotherapy. All receptors come from a woman in her forties with cholangiocarcinoma. Each CDR3 is given with its conserved first and last residue. A D gene is named only where the DNA matches it firmly. Expanded clones get a size class; other rows say once, few or many, or leave the size out.

V gene	CDR3 length	J gene	D gene	clone size	CDR3 DNA	CDR3 protein
TRBV28	15	TRBJ1-6	-	-	TGTGCCAGCAGTTTATTTGGGGTACGGGGTTCACCCCTCCACTTT	CASSLFGVRGSPLHF
TRBV27	14	TRBJ2-7	TRBD1	-	TGTGCCAGCAGGCTCCAAGGACAGGGGTTCGAGCAGTACTTC	CASRLQGQGFEQYF
TRBV7-8	14	TRBJ2-7	TRBD2	-	TGTGCCAGCAGCTGGGGAGGGAGTACCTACGAGCAGTACTTC	CASSWGGSTYEQYF
TRBV9	16	TRBJ2-7	TRBD2	-	TGTGCCAGCAGCGCACCACTTCAAGGGACTAGAGAAGAGCAGTACTTC	CASSAPLQGTREEQYF
TRBV19	14	TRBJ1-1	-	-	TGTGCCAGTAGTGCTCTCCGTGGGAACACTGAAGCTTTCTTT	CASSALRGNTEAFF
TRBV5-1	15	TRBJ2-2	TRBD1	once	TGCGCCAGCAGGCGTCTAACAGGGGACACCGGGGAGCTGTTTTTT	CASRRLTGDTGELFF
TRBV9	14	TRBJ1-3	-	-	TGTGCCAGCAGCGGGGGGAACTCTGGAAACACCATATATTTT	CASSGGNSGNTIYF
TRBV2	12	TRBJ2-7	-	-	TGTGCCAGCATCCGAACGGCGAACGAGCAGTACTTC	CASIRTANEQYF
TRBV7-3	15	TRBJ2-1	TRBD1	few	TGTGCCAGCAGCTTAAGGGACAGGGGAATCAATGAGCAGTTCTTC	CASSLRDRGINEQFF
TRBV28	16	TRBJ2-3	-	-	TGTGCCAGCAGTGGGACCTTGCTAGCGCGTGCAGATACGCAGTATTTT	CASSGTLLARADTQYF
TRBV11-2	16	TRBJ2-7	-	-	TGTGCCAGCAGCCCTAATACGGGGCGGCCCTCCTACGAGCAGTACTTC	CASSPNTGRPSYEQYF
TRBV18	11	TRBJ2-5	-	-	TGTGCCAGTCAAAGCGAGGAGACCCAGTACTTC	CASQSEETQYF
TRBV6-5	12	TRBJ1-2	-	-	TGTGCCAGCAGTTCGCCGCCGTATGGCTACACCTTC	CASSSPPYGYTF
TRBV21-1	18	TRBJ1-5	-	-	TGTGCCAGCAGCAAAGGAGGGGGACAGGGCTATAGCAATCAGCCCCAGCATTTT	CASSKGGGQGYSNQPQHF
TRBV27	13	TRBJ2-7	-	-	TGTGCCAGCAGTTTCCGGGGTTCCTACGAGCAGTACTTC	CASSFRGSYEQYF
TRBV18	13	TRBJ2-3	-	-	TGTGCCAGCTCACCCGGACGGGCAGATACGCAGTATTTT	CASSPGRADTQYF
TRBV5-1	16	TRBJ2-5	-	-	TGCGCCAGCAGCTTGGCGCCCACTGGAGGAGCGGAGACCCAGTACTTC	CASSLAPTGGAETQYF
TRBV18	16	TRBJ2-7	TRBD2	-	TGTGCCAGCTCACCTACCCGGACTAGCGGGGGAGGGGAGCAGTACTTC	CASSPTRTSGGGEQYF
TRBV5-1	13	TRBJ2-1	-	-	TGCGCCAGCAGCTTGGTGGAGGGGAATGAGCAGTTCTTC	CASSLVEGNEQFF
TRBV19	18	TRBJ1-5	TRBD1	-	TGTGCCAGTAGTATTCCCGGGGGGACAGGGCCAGGGAATCAGCCCCAGCATTTT	CASSIPGGTGPGNQPQHF
TRBV9	14	TRBJ1-3	-	-	TGTGCCAGCAGCTCCTCAGGGACTGGAAACACCATATATTTT	CASSSSGTGNTIYF
TRBV18	16	TRBJ2-5	TRBD1	-	TGTGCCAGCTCAGTACCGTCGGTTGAGGGGGCCGAGATCCAGTACTTC	CASSVPSVEGAEIQYF
TRBV2	13	TRBJ1-2	-	-	TGTGCCAGCAAGTTGGAAGGGACGCGAGGCTACACCTTC	CASKLEGTRGYTF
TRBV7-2	15	TRBJ2-7	TRBD2	-	TGTGCCAGCAGCCCGTGGACTAGCGGGGGGTCCGAGCAGTACTTC	CASSPWTSGGSEQYF
TRBV19	14	TRBJ1-2	-	-	TGTGCCAGTCCCCGCGCGGGGGCGTTGAATGGCTACACCTTC	CASPRAGALNGYTF
TRBV7-8	15	TRBJ2-7	TRBD1	-	TGTGCCAGCAGCGCAACAGGGGTGAGCTCCTACGAGCAGTACTTC	CASSATGVSSYEQYF